What follows is one T cell receptor beta chain and its context. What this receptor recognizes is not known. One base away there is no much larger clone; base qualities are not given. V is trimmed back by 0 bases and J by 5 bases, and the junction contains 21 bases that no gene match accounts for. The germline V gene gives CDR1 as SGDLS and CDR2 as YYNGEE. CDR3 length: 21 amino acids, cysteine to phenylalanine. Just CDR3 DNA is preserved here, 63 bases in frame from base 1. This entry comes from a study of shared T cell receptors in the human thymus (dated by TCRdb to about 2021). Broadly, across the study: The study examined how self-reactive, shared T-cell receptor alpha chains are generated in the human thymus.

Libraries came from the immunoSEQ multiplex PCR assay. TCRdb re-hosts the immuneACCESS table, in-frame sequences only. Its copies lack some clones; in the studies checked, an unresolved V gene accounts for under half of them, and the cause for the rest is not known. The sample records hundreds of thousands of clones, roughly 88% of which are singletons. The ten largest clones take up 0.008% to 0.011% of the sample. Separately, the same data were catalogued under a study of human thymus T cells. As the second study states: Immunologically healthy infants undergoing open corrective cardiac surgery for congenital heart defects in Finland were used as donors. Thymus tissue was obtained as surgical resects removed during corrective cardiac surgery. Usage of V and J gene segments appeared to be biased in both the thymic and the peripheral blood repertoires. The related research reported highly overlapping thymic TCR repertoires among unrelated individuals. The study used about eight infant thymus samples plus four related peripheral blood samples to characterize TCR alpha and beta repertoires. Donor ages ranged from roughly 7 to 244 days, and the cohort comprised over 5 male and a couple of female infants. Thymocytes were mechanically released from the tissue and were stored as pellets of roughly 9-30 million cells at -70 degrees C. A QIAsymphony instrument was used to extract genomic DNA from the frozen cell pellets. Using the immunoSEQ multiplex PCR assay, the TCRB and TCRAD loci were amplified from a standardized quantity of quality-controlled genomic DNA. The amplicons covered the V(D)J region and were long enough to include the CDR3 and to identify the V and J genes. Amplicon sequencing was performed on an Illumina platform through the commercial immunoSEQ service. Primer bias and sequencing errors were corrected as previously described, and TCRAD and TCRB were defined on the basis of the IMGT database. The repertoires were analysed using immunoSEQ Analyzer 3.0 and VDJTools for basic statistics, V/J segment usage, diversity estimates, rarefaction and pairwise overlap. Diversity was estimated using the Chao1, ChaoE, Efron-Thisted, Shannon and inverse Simpson indices, and was also estimated on datasets down-sampled to the size of the smallest sample. Repertoire overlap used strict matching of CDR3 nucleotide sequence, V gene and J gene, with Jaccard-based multidimensional scaling clustering. On average, thymus samples yielded approximately 780,000 unique TCRB clonotypes, whereas blood samples yielded roughly 80,000.

The clonotype comes from a boy less than two years old with a congenital heart defect. Donor details come from another sample of the same person, matched by shared clones. Rearrangement joined TRBV9 to TRBJ2-5; TRBD2 aligns with 11 central bases. Sequencing was performed on thymocytes. The base sequence is TGTGCCAGCAGCGTAGGGCGGCTAGCGGGAGGATCCGATAAATATCCGGAGACCCAGTACTTC. Its amino acids are CASSVGRLAGGSDKYPETQYF. Reference TRBV9 and TRBJ2-5 proteins supply the regions before and after the CDR3; the full variable domain is: DSGVTQTPKHLITATGQRVTLRCSPRSGDLSVYWYQQSLDQGLQFLIQYYNGEERAKGNILERFSAQQFPDLHSELNLSSLELGDSALYFCASSVGRLAGGSDKYPETQYFGPGTRLLVL.